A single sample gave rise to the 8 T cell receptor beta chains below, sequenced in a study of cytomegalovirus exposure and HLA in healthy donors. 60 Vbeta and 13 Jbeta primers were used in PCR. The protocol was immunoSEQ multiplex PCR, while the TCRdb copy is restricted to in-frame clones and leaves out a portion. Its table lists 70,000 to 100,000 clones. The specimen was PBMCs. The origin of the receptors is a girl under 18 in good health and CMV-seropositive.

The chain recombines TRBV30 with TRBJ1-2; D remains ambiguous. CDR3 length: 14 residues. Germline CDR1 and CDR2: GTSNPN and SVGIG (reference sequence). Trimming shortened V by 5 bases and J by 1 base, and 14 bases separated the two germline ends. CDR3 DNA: TGTGCCTGGGGCCTGGGCCGCTTTAACTATGGCTACACCTTC. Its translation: CAWGLGRFNYGYTF.

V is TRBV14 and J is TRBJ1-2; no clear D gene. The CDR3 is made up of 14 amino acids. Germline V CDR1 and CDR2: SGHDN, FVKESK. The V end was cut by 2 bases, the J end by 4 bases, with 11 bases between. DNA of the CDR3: TGTGCCAGCAGCCAACTAGGAATCTCCTATGGCTACACCTTC. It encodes CASSQLGISYGYTF.

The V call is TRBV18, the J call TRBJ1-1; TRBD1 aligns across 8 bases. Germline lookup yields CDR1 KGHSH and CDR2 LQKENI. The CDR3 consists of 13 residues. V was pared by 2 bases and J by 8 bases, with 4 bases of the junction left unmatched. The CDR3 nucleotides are TGTGCCAGCTCACCAGGACAGGGAAGGGAAGCTTTCTTT. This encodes CASSPGQGREAFF. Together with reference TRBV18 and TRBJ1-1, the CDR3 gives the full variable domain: NAGVMQNPRHLVRRRGQEARLRCSPMKGHSHVYWYRQLPEEGLKFMVYLQKENIIDESGMPKERFSAEFPKEGPSILRIQQVVRGDSAAYFCASSPGQGREAFFGQGTRLTVV.

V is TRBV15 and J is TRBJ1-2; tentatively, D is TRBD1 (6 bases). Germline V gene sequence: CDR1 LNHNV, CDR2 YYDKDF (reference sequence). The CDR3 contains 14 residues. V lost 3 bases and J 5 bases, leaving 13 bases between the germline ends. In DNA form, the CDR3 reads TGTGCCACCAGCAGTCTGGGAACAGGGTATGGCTACACCTTC. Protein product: CATSSLGTGYGYTF.

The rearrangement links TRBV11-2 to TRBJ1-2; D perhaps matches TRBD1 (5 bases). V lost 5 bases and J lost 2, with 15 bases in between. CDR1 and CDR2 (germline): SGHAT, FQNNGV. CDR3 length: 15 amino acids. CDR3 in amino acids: CASSPEGAGNYGYTF. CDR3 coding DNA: TGTGCCAGCAGCCCCGAAGGGGCAGGCAACTATGGCTACACCTTC.

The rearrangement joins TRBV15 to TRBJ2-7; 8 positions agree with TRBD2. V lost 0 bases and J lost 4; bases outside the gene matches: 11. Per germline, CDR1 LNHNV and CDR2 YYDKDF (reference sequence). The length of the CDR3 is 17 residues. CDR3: CATSRERGAPAAYEQYF. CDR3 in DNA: TGTGCCACCAGCAGAGAGCGGGGGGCACCTGCGGCATACGAGCAGTACTTC.

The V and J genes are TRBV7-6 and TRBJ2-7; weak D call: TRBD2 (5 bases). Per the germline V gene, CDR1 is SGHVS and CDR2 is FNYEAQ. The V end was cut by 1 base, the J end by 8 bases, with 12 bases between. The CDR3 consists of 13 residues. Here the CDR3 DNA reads TGTGCCAGCAGCTTAGACGGTGGAGGTAAGCAGTACGTC. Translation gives CASSLDGGGKQYV.

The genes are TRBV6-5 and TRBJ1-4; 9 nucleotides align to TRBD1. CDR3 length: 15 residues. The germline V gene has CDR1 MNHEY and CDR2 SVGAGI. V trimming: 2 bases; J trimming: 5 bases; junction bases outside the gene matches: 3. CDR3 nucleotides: TGTGCCAGCAGTTACGGGACAGGGTCCAATGAAAAACTGTTTTTT. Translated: CASSYGTGSNEKLFF.